This T cell receptor (beta chain) comes out of a study of cytomegalovirus exposure and HLA in healthy donors. The overall study: Researchers previously reported finding roughly 120 million unique TCR beta sequences from approximately 190 million T cells. Findings and limits, study-wide: Fewer N-insertions than the 666-donor mean were reportedly shown by an Asian-associated ancestry cluster in a later analysis. Some V segments, TRBV6-2 and TRBV6-3 among them, were indistinguishable and were therefore excluded.

A multiplex PCR was run with 60 Vbeta primers and 13 Jbeta primers. The data were produced by immunoSEQ multiplex PCR, yet TCRdb's version contains in-frame clones alone and is incomplete. This table has around 140,000 clones, roughly 88% appearing once. Concerning this clone itself: As yet, its antigen is unknown. The junction differs from germline at one of its ends, possibly a read error.

Per the germline V gene, CDR1 is SEHNR and CDR2 is FQNEAQ (reference sequence). The CDR3 is 15 residues long. This chain joins TRBV7-9 and TRBJ2-1; 10 nucleotides line up with TRBD2. This clonotype was obtained from a middle-aged woman in good health and CMV-seronegative. The specimen was PBMCs. The CDR3 region is CSSSLVAGGYNEQFF. Written as DNA, the CDR3 is TGTTCCAGCAGCTTAGTAGCGGGAGGCTACAATGAGCAGTTCTTC. Using reference TRBV7-9 and TRBJ2-1 for the parts outside the CDR3, the full variable domain is DTGVSQNPRHKITKRGQNVTFRCDPISEHNRLYWYRQTLGQGPEFLTYFQNEAQLEKSRLLSDRFSAERPKGSFSTLEIQRTEQGDSAMYLCSSSLVAGGYNEQFFGPGTRLTVL.